Following are 22 T cell receptor beta chains from one sample sequenced in a study of CD8 T cells in ankylosing spondylitis. TCRdb called the 5' RACE reads again in MiXCR, with one record for every CDR3 protein. The data show about 36,000 distinct CDR3 sequences, approximately 11% seen once. Sequenced material: synovial fluid, either unsorted or a sorted T cell fraction (not recorded which). The receptors derive from a male donor with ankylosing spondylitis.

V is TRBV4-2 and J is TRBJ2-7, with 7 bases that match TRBD1. The CDR3 sequence is 16 residues long. Per germline, CDR1 LGHNA and CDR2 YNFKEQ. After removal of 3 bases from V and 4 bases from J, the junction contained 12 bases not matched to a gene. CDR3: CASSHLPMGQSYEQYF. The CDR3 nucleotides are TGTGCCAGCAGCCACCTCCCAATGGGACAGAGTTACGAGCAGTACTTC.

This clonotype turned up a few times. This chain connects TRBV28 to TRBJ2-1; D might be TRBD2 (6 bases). Germline V gene data show CDR1 as MDHEN and CDR2 as SYDVKM. The CDR3 extends over 15 amino acids. Trimming stripped 0 bases from V and 2 bases from J, with 8 bases between. CDR3 in DNA: TGTGCCAGCAGTTTATGGCGGGACCCCTACAATGAGCAGTTCTTC. Translating gives CASSLWRDPYNEQFF.

This clonotype came up a few times. The J gene is TRBJ1-5, the V gene TRBV6-1, with no clear D. V was clipped by 3 bases and J by 0 bases, with 9 bases between them. The CDR3 is made up of 15 amino acids. Germline CDR1 reads MNHNS; CDR2 reads SASEGT. The CDR3 sequence: CASSEAPISNQPQHF. The DNA of the CDR3 is TGTGCCAGCAGTGAGGCCCCTATTAGCAATCAGCCCCAGCATTTT.

This clonotype was seen only a few times. V usage is TRBV27 and J usage is TRBJ2-2; D is unclear. The CDR3 totals 14 residues. V was cut by 2 bases and J by 1 base, with 5 bases left in between. Germline V lookup: CDR1 MNHEY, CDR2 SMNVEV (reference sequence). The CDR3 is CASSLRVNTGELFF. The CDR3 DNA sequence: TGTGCCAGCAGTTTAAGGGTGAACACCGGGGAGCTGTTTTTT.

This chain connects TRBV9 to TRBJ2-1; TRBD2 aligns across 9 bases. In germline, CDR1 is SGDLS, CDR2 YYNGEE. The CDR3 length is 15 residues. The ends lost 4 bases at V and 10 bases at J; junction bases unmatched: 12. The CDR3, as DNA: TGTGCCAGCAGCTTTAGCGGGAGAAGGGAGCGGGAGCAGTTCTTC. Its protein product is CASSFSGRREREQFF.

Here the CDR3 DNA reads TGTGCCAGTAGTATAGTGGACAGCGAGCAGTACTTC. Residues: CASSIVDSEQYF. The chain employs TRBV19 and TRBJ2-7; the D gene is possibly TRBD1 (6 bases). This CDR3 contains 12 residues. Trimming took off 1 base at V and 6 bases at J, with 7 bases between the two ends. Germline V lookup: CDR1 LNHDA, CDR2 SQIVND (reference sequence).

The chain is built from TRBV5-5 and TRBJ1-1; D is ambiguous. Germline V gene data show CDR1 as SGHKS and CDR2 as YYEKEE (reference sequence). CDR3 length equals 15 residues. Deletions cut 0 bases from V and 2 bases from J, with 11 bases between. CDR3 sequence reads: CASSLEFGVNTEAFF. CDR3 in DNA: TGTGCCAGCAGCTTGGAATTTGGGGTAAACACTGAAGCTTTCTTT.

A word on this clonotype: At one end the junction does not follow the germline gene, possibly because of a read error. The rearrangement joins TRBV12-3 or TRBV12-4 to TRBJ1-1; 8 bases agree with TRBD1. The CDR3 spans 16 residues. The CDR3 DNA reads as TGTGCCAGCACTTTAGACAGGGGCGAAGGGGACACTGAAGCTTTCTTT. Residues: CASTLDRGEGDTEAFF.

This clonotype occurred many times. This chain uses TRBV20-1 with TRBJ2-7; 7 nucleotides agree with TRBD2. CDR3 length: 15 amino acids. Unmatched junction bases numbered 8, after V lost 3 bases and J lost 0 bases. CDR1 DFQATT and CDR2 SNEGSKA come from the germline V gene (reference sequence). CDR3 DNA: TGCAGTGCTAGGGTTGGACGGGAGGTCTCCTACGAGCAGTACTTC. Residues: CSARVGREVSYEQYF.

This clonotype was found many times. The chain combines TRBV20-1 with TRBJ2-1; 13 positions match TRBD2. There are 14 residues in the CDR3. Germline assignment: CDR1 DFQATT and CDR2 SNEGSKA (reference sequence). With V trimmed by 3 bases and J by 10 bases, 6 bases remained unmatched. CDR3 sequence (DNA): TGCAGTGCTAGGGGACTAGCGGGAAATGACGAGCAGTTCTTC. Translated, it gives CSARGLAGNDEQFF.

The chain is built from TRBV4-1 and TRBJ2-5; a possible D gene is TRBD1 (6 bases). With 2 bases removed from V and 2 bases from J, the gap between germline ends came to 12 bases. This CDR3 comprises 15 residues. The germline gives CDR1 MGHRA, CDR2 YSYEKL. CDR3 protein: CASSQLWTAQETQYF. CDR3 bases: TGCGCCAGCAGCCAACTATGGACAGCACAAGAGACCCAGTACTTC.

This clonotype was observed many times. The chain combines TRBV29-1 with TRBJ2-5, with D maybe TRBD2 (6 bases). Germline V gene data show CDR1 as SQVTM and CDR2 as ANQGSEA. Trimming removed 6 bases from V and 5 bases from J, with 19 bases in between. The CDR3 runs 14 residues. The CDR3 spells CSVLPSGVWETQYF. DNA of the CDR3: TGCAGCGTGTTGCCTTCGGGAGTTTGGGAGACCCAGTACTTC.

This clonotype turned up a few times. The V call is TRBV6-2 or TRBV6-3, the J call TRBJ1-5; TRBD1 aligns across 9 bases. Unmatched junction bases numbered 10, after V lost 7 bases and J lost 6 bases. There are 15 residues in the CDR3. Looked up from germline, CDR1 is MNHEY and CDR2 is SVGEGT. CDR3 nucleotide sequence: TGTGCCAGCACCATGACAGGGGGAGGCAGTCAGCCCCAGCATTTT. Translating it yields CASTMTGGGSQPQHF.

In this sample, this clonotype turned up a few times. The V and J genes are TRBV20-1 and TRBJ2-7, with 9 positions matching TRBD1. The CDR3 is made up of 15 amino acids. Trimming took 3 bases from V and 1 from J; bases not matched to a gene: 7. CDR1 and CDR2 from the germline V gene are DFQATT and SNEGSKA (reference sequence). The CDR3 loop is CSARNLGTGSYEQYF. CDR3 DNA: TGCAGTGCTAGGAATCTCGGGACAGGGTCCTACGAGCAGTACTTC.

This clonotype was observed a few times. The chain combines TRBV4-3 with TRBJ1-2; no reliable D call. The germline V gene has CDR1 LGHNA and CDR2 YSLEER. V was shortened by 0 bases and J by 3 bases, with 11 bases between the two germline ends. This CDR3 is built from 15 residues. The CDR3 sequence: CASSQDPGMDYGYTF. CDR3 nucleotide sequence: TGCGCCAGCAGCCAAGACCCGGGGATGGACTATGGCTACACCTTC.

The chain uses TRBV19 and TRBJ2-1, with D possibly TRBD2 on 6 matching bases. Per germline, CDR1 LNHDA and CDR2 SQIVND (reference sequence). V lost 6 bases and J 9 bases, leaving 21 bases between the germline ends. The CDR3 length is 15 residues. The CDR3 reads CASSPWSSSEGEQFF. DNA for the CDR3: TGTGCCAGTAGCCCGTGGTCGTCTAGCGAAGGTGAGCAGTTCTTC.

This clonotype was recorded at least ten times. The J gene is TRBJ2-4, the V gene TRBV7-2; D is uncertain. This CDR3 spans 13 amino acids. Per germline, CDR1 SGHTA and CDR2 FQGNSA. Trimming took off 5 bases at V and 7 bases at J, with 12 bases between the two ends. The CDR3 sequence is CASSQSIQNIQYF. DNA for the CDR3: TGTGCCAGCAGCCAATCGATTCAGAACATTCAGTACTTC.

This clonotype was recorded many times. V gene TRBV12-3 or TRBV12-4 combines with J gene TRBJ2-1, with 8 bases that match TRBD2. With V trimmed by 10 bases and J by 5 bases, 10 bases remained unmatched. CDR3 length: 14 amino acids. CDR3 sequence reads: CATSTLAGHNEQFF. CDR3 nucleotide sequence: TGTGCCACCTCAACTCTAGCGGGCCACAATGAGCAGTTCTTC.

This clonotype was picked up many times. The chain is built from TRBV6-5 and TRBJ2-6, with a tentative D call TRBD1 (5 bases). The V gene's germline CDR1 is MNHEY and CDR2 SVGAGI. This CDR3 has 15 residues. The V end was cut by 5 bases, the J end by 3 bases, with 11 bases between. The CDR3 loop reads CASSHDSGGANVLTF. The DNA for the CDR3 is TGTGCCAGCAGTCACGACAGTGGTGGGGCCAACGTCCTGACTTTC.

This clonotype turned up a few times. The genes are TRBV2 and TRBJ2-2, with 13 bases that match TRBD2. The CDR3 consists of 15 residues. The ends lost 7 bases at V and 6 bases at J; junction bases unmatched: 5. Germline V gives CDR1 SNHLY, CDR2 FYNNEI. The CDR3, as DNA: TGTGCCAGCACTTGGACTAGCGGGAGCGCCGGGGAGCTGTTTTTT. It specifies CASTWTSGSAGELFF.

V gene TRBV5-1 combines with J gene TRBJ1-1; possible D gene TRBD1, 5 bases. Germline V gene data show CDR1 as SGHRS and CDR2 as YFSETQ. The CDR3 consists of 14 residues. V gave up 2 bases and J gave up 1 base, with 9 bases separating them. CDR3 in amino acids: CASSFWGWNTEAFF. CDR3 coding DNA: TGCGCCAGCAGCTTTTGGGGGTGGAACACTGAAGCTTTCTTT.

This clonotype appeared many times. The CDR3 protein is CASSPAAGGWGYTF. For the CDR3, the DNA is TGTGCCAGCAGCCCTGCGGCAGGGGGCTGGGGCTACACCTTC. This rearrangement joins TRBV13 to TRBJ1-2; 8 nucleotides line up with TRBD1. Trimming removed 5 bases from V and 8 bases from J; junction bases left unmatched: 10. CDR1 and CDR2 from the germline V gene are PRHDT and FYEKMQ (reference sequence). CDR3 length equals 14 residues.